The next 13 T cell receptor beta chains were all read from a single sample in a study of human T cells and chemical hapten exposure. Described time point: pre-sensitization, week 0. Sample treatment: therapeutic diphenylcyclopropenone sensitization with weekly scalp DPC. TCRdb processed the RACE reads anew with MiXCR; each CDR3 protein has one entry. The data show some 98,000 distinct CDR3 sequences, 9.5% to 14% seen once. The sample was whole blood, taken in connection with sensitization to the hapten diphenylcyclopropenone (DPC). Source of these receptors: a woman aged 55-70 years with alopecia areata. Some clones in this sample may be carry-over from other donors' samples.

This clonotype was detected many times. V and J are TRBV10-2 and TRBJ1-2; D possibly corresponds to TRBD1 (5 bases). Trimming stripped 3 bases from V and 5 bases from J, with 10 bases between. The CDR3 totals 13 residues. Germline values: CDR1 WSHSY, CDR2 SAAADI. CDR3 loop: CASSDREGYGYTF. In DNA form, the CDR3 reads TGCGCCAGCAGTGACAGGGAGGGGTATGGCTACACCTTC.

The sample holds many counts of this clonotype. This chain links TRBV3-1 with TRBJ1-1, with D maybe TRBD1 (5 bases). CDR3 length equals 13 residues. Germline V gene lookup returns CDR1 LGHDT and CDR2 YNNKEL (reference sequence). The V and J ends lost 6 bases and 4 bases respectively, with 12 bases between them. The CDR3 sequence is CASRQDQGTEAFF. The CDR3 DNA is TGTGCCAGCAGACAGGACCAGGGCACTGAAGCTTTCTTT.

The chain uses TRBV13 and TRBJ1-5; 11 bases line up with TRBD1. The CDR3 contains 15 residues. J gave up 8 bases and V 3 bases, and 6 bases lay outside the gene matches. Germline CDR1 and CDR2: PRHDT and FYEKMQ (reference sequence). CDR3 nucleotides: TGTGCCAGCAGCTTCGGGACAGGGGGAGCTAAGCCCCAGCATTTT. It yields the protein CASSFGTGGAKPQHF.

This clonotype was seen ten or more times. The V gene is TRBV2, the J gene TRBJ2-5; possibly TRBD1 or TRBD2 for D (6 bases each). Germline V gene lookup returns CDR1 SNHLY and CDR2 FYNNEI. The CDR3 has 18 amino acids. V was clipped by 8 bases and J by 1 base, with 26 bases between them. CDR3 sequence reads: CASASVGGRSTAQETQYF. For the CDR3, the DNA is TGTGCCAGCGCGTCGGTGGGGGGCCGCTCTACCGCCCAAGAGACCCAGTACTTC.

This rearrangement joins TRBV12-3 or TRBV12-4 to TRBJ2-3; a possible D gene is TRBD2 (7 bases). Trimming removed 5 bases at V and 4 bases at J, with 16 bases between. The CDR3 runs to 15 residues. This chain's CDR3 is CASSLMGGAADTQYF. As DNA, the CDR3 is TGTGCCAGCAGTCTAATGGGGGGGGCCGCAGATACGCAGTATTTT.

The chain carries TRBV28 and TRBJ2-1; D not resolved. V lost 3 bases and J lost 4, with 10 bases in between. The CDR3 contains 14 residues. Germline V gene data show CDR1 as MDHEN and CDR2 as SYDVKM. The CDR3 region is CASSLERAYNEQFF. The CDR3 nucleotides read TGTGCCAGCAGTTTGGAAAGGGCTTACAATGAGCAGTTCTTC. Complete variable domain (other parts from reference TRBV28 and TRBJ2-1): DVKVTQSSRYLVKRTGEKVFLECVQDMDHENMFWYRQDPGLGLRLIYFSYDVKMKEKGDIPEGYSVSREKKERFSLILESASTNQTSMYLCASSLERAYNEQFFGPGTRLTVL.

This clonotype appeared many times. The chain combines TRBV5-1 with TRBJ2-7; D might be TRBD1 (5 bases). Trimming shortened V by 0 bases and J by 5 bases, and 9 bases separated the two germline ends. Germline values: CDR1 SGHRS, CDR2 YFSETQ. There are 13 residues in the CDR3. The CDR3 here is CASSLVGAHEQYF. DNA for the CDR3: TGCGCCAGCAGCTTGGTAGGGGCCCACGAGCAGTACTTC.

This clonotype was detected a few times. The V call is TRBV2, the J call TRBJ1-2; 8 positions agree with TRBD1. The CDR3 is 15 residues long. V shed 5 bases and J 5 bases; nucleotides not matched to a gene: 10. Germline lookup yields CDR1 SNHLY and CDR2 FYNNEI. The CDR3 DNA follows: TGTGCCAGCAGTCTTGGGCAGGGGGCTTGGTATGGCTACACCTTC. Translation gives CASSLGQGAWYGYTF.

Ten or more counts support this clonotype. This chain connects TRBV5-1 to TRBJ2-6; D gene uncertain. CDR3 size: 17 residues. In germline, CDR1 is SGHRS, CDR2 YFSETQ. V lost 2 bases and J lost 0, with 12 bases in between. The CDR3 spells CASSFGPRTSGANVLTF. The CDR3 region has the DNA TGCGCCAGCAGCTTCGGACCTCGAACCTCTGGGGCCAACGTCCTGACTTTC.

The sample holds many counts of this clonotype. This sequence joins TRBV10-3 and TRBJ1-1; 9 positions agree with TRBD1. Looked up from germline, CDR1 is ENHRY and CDR2 is SYGVKD. J gave up 8 bases and V 4 bases, and 8 bases lay outside the gene matches. This CDR3 is 14 amino acids long. CDR3 amino acids: CAISAPGTGKEAFF. The CDR3, as DNA: TGTGCCATCAGTGCTCCCGGGACAGGGAAAGAAGCTTTCTTT.

This clonotype was counted ten times or more. The chain employs TRBV7-6 and TRBJ1-1, with a tentative D call TRBD1 (5 bases). Trimming shortened V by 5 bases and J by 3 bases, and 13 bases separated the two germline ends. Germline CDR1 SGHVS, CDR2 FNYEAQ. The CDR3 covers 14 residues. The CDR3 bases are TGTGCCAGCAGCCTCCTCCAGGGAGACACTGAAGCTTTCTTT. Translating gives CASSLLQGDTEAFF.

This clonotype was detected ten times or more. The rearrangement links TRBV9 to TRBJ1-1; possible D gene TRBD1, 6 bases. There are 13 residues in the CDR3. Germline assignment: CDR1 SGDLS and CDR2 YYNGEE. V lost 3 bases and J 3 bases, leaving 9 bases between the germline ends. The CDR3 sequence: CASSARTDTEAFF. As DNA, the CDR3 is TGTGCCAGCAGCGCACGGACAGACACTGAAGCTTTCTTT.

A few counts support this clonotype. The chain is built from TRBV18 and TRBJ2-7; D remains ambiguous. Germline loops: CDR1 KGHSH, CDR2 LQKENI. The CDR3 covers 14 residues. V lost 6 bases and J lost 5, with 17 bases in between. The CDR3 spells CASSPSYSGDEQYF. Written as DNA, the CDR3 is TGTGCCAGCTCCCCCTCGTATTCGGGCGACGAGCAGTACTTC. The variable domain in full, completed from reference TRBV18 and TRBJ2-7, reads NAGVMQNPRHLVRRRGQEARLRCSPMKGHSHVYWYRQLPEEGLKFMVYLQKENIIDESGMPKERFSAEFPKEGPSILRIQQVVRGDSAAYFCASSPSYSGDEQYFGPGTRLTVT.